One sample yielded the 24 T cell receptor beta chains listed below, sequenced in a study of blood T cell repertoires in COVID-19 (dated by TCRdb to 2018 to 2021). Receptor amplification or capture employed the immunoSEQ multiplex PCR assay. TCRdb took over this immuneACCESS table, retaining in-frame rearrangements with V and J assigned. Such tables are incomplete; in checked studies, under half of the missing clones stem from an unresolved V gene, and the remainder is unexplained. Present in this sample are approximately 170,000 clones, about four fifths of which were seen just once. Of the sample, approximately 18% falls within the top ten clones. Sequencing was carried out using peripheral blood. The receptors derive from a woman between 65 and 79 years old who had recovered from COVID-19.

V is TRBV2 and J is TRBJ2-3; D is ambiguous. The CDR3 extends over 12 amino acids. Germline V lookup: CDR1 SNHLY, CDR2 FYNNEI. V was trimmed by 3 bases and J by 1 base, leaving 2 bases between them. CDR3 residues: CASSDGTDTQYF. The CDR3 DNA sequence: TGTGCCAGCAGTGACGGCACAGATACGCAGTATTTT.

The table lists this clone with many counts. The chain links TRBV29-1 to TRBJ1-1; D is possibly TRBD1 (5 bases). V was clipped by 6 bases and J by 5 bases, with 16 bases between them. Germline V gives CDR1 SQVTM, CDR2 ANQGSEA. This CDR3 has 13 residues. The CDR3, as DNA: TGCAGCGTCGGCCGGGGCGGGAGGACTGAAGCTTTCTTT. This gives the protein CSVGRGGRTEAFF.

The chain combines TRBV2 with TRBJ2-5; TRBD2 matches 12 bases. V was clipped by 7 bases and J by 2 bases; unmatched bases: 5. CDR3 size: 15 residues. In germline, CDR1 is SNHLY, CDR2 FYNNEI. The CDR3, as DNA: TGTGCCAGCAATGGACTAGCGGGACCACAAGAGACCCAGTACTTC. Protein: CASNGLAGPQETQYF.

The chain combines TRBV7-9 with TRBJ1-2; 8 bases are a match to TRBD1. CDR1 is SEHNR, CDR2 FQNEAQ, per germline (reference sequence). The CDR3 is made up of 16 amino acids. Trimming at V came to 1 base and at J to 4 bases, leaving 8 bases not matched to a gene. CDR3 sequence reads: CASSLGGWDRLYGYTF. The CDR3 DNA is TGTGCCAGCAGCTTAGGGGGCTGGGACAGGCTCTATGGCTACACCTTC.

This clone showed up just a few times. The chain carries TRBV28 and TRBJ1-1; perhaps TRBD1 as D (6 bases). This CDR3 has 17 amino acids. Between the trimmed V and J ends, which lost 6 bases and 4 bases, there was a span of 24 bases. Germline values: CDR1 MDHEN, CDR2 SYDVKM. In DNA, the CDR3 is TGTGCCAGCAGCCTACCGGGCTTAGGGGCGACAGGCACTGAAGCTTTCTTT. Translation gives CASSLPGLGATGTEAFF.

The J gene is TRBJ2-2, the V gene TRBV28; 7 bases are a match to TRBD1. V lost 7 bases to trimming and J lost 4 bases; unmatched junction nucleotides: 6. Germline V gene sequence: CDR1 MDHEN, CDR2 SYDVKM. The CDR3 loop spans 14 amino acids. The CDR3 reads CASTLQGTTGELFF. In nucleotides, the CDR3 is TGTGCCAGCACCCTACAGGGGACCACCGGGGAGCTGTTTTTT.

The rearrangement links TRBV5-5 to TRBJ1-2; TRBD1 matches at 7 bases. The germline gives CDR1 SGHKS, CDR2 YYEKEE (reference sequence). CDR3 length equals 15 residues. V shed 0 bases and J 5 bases; nucleotides not matched to a gene: 7. The CDR3 is CASSLGQGDLYGYTF. Here the CDR3 DNA reads TGTGCCAGCAGCTTGGGTCAGGGGGACCTATATGGCTACACCTTC.

This clone was detected once. V gene TRBV28 combines with J gene TRBJ1-5; a weak D match, TRBD1 (5 bases). This CDR3 has 12 residues. The V gene lost 2 bases and the J gene lost 6 bases, with 5 bases spanning the gap. In germline, CDR1 is MDHEN, CDR2 SYDVKM. The CDR3 loop reads CASSLRGQPQHF. CDR3 nucleotides: TGTGCCAGCAGTTTAAGGGGTCAGCCCCAGCATTTT.

The gene calls are TRBV19 and TRBJ2-1; 7 bases agree with TRBD2. CDR3 size: 17 residues. Per germline, CDR1 LNHDA and CDR2 SQIVND (reference sequence). The J segment lost 0 bases and the V segment lost 1 base, leaving 6 bases of the junction unmatched. The CDR3 DNA reads TGTGCCAGTAGTATAGTGGCTAGCGGTCGCTCCTACAATGAGCAGTTCTTC. This gives the protein CASSIVASGRSYNEQFF.

This clone appeared a single time. The chain combines TRBV11-3 with TRBJ2-7; D call uncertain. The germline V gene has CDR1 SGHNT and CDR2 YENEEA. The CDR3 is 13 residues long. V lost 2 bases and J lost 0, with 5 bases in between. The CDR3, as DNA: TGTGCCAGCAGCTTACGGTCCTCCTACGAGCAGTACTTC. It codes for CASSLRSSYEQYF.

CDR3 sequence (DNA): TGTGCCAGCAGCTTAGGGTTCGGTTATGGCTACACCTTC. Its protein product is CASSLGFGYGYTF. This chain joins TRBV11-2 and TRBJ1-2; D is unclear. Germline V gene sequence: CDR1 SGHAT, CDR2 FQNNGV. The V end lost 1 base, the J end lost 5 bases, and 8 bases lay between the germline ends. The CDR3 runs 13 residues.

The V gene is TRBV19, the J gene TRBJ1-2, with D possibly matching TRBD1 (6 bases). The CDR3 consists of 14 residues. Trimming took 5 bases from V and 2 from J, leaving 12 bases between them. Looked up from germline, CDR1 is LNHDA and CDR2 is SQIVND (reference sequence). The CDR3 spells CASSGQTGNYGYTF. Here the CDR3 DNA reads TGTGCCAGTAGTGGTCAGACAGGCAACTATGGCTACACCTTC.

The chain couples TRBV7-9 to TRBJ1-1, with a possible D match to TRBD1 (5 bases). CDR3 size: 14 residues. Germline assignment: CDR1 SEHNR and CDR2 FQNEAQ (reference sequence). The ends were cut back, 5 bases at V and 0 bases at J, with 10 bases in the middle. DNA of the CDR3: TGTGCCAGCAGCGGTTACAGGATGAACACTGAAGCTTTCTTT. Translating gives CASSGYRMNTEAFF.

Note on this clone: Distinct nucleotide sequences in the sample also encode this CDR3. The chain joins TRBV30 to TRBJ2-5; TRBD2 agrees at 8 bases. The CDR3 covers 14 residues. Trimming cost V 2 bases and J 2 bases; bases outside gene matches: 4. Germline V gene lookup returns CDR1 GTSNPN and CDR2 SVGIG (reference sequence). CDR3 bases: TGTGCCTGGAGTCCCGGGGGGGGGCAAGAGACCCAGTACTTC. It is translated as CAWSPGGGQETQYF.

The chain combines TRBV7-6 with TRBJ1-2, with 10 bases lining up with TRBD1. Germline V gene data show CDR1 as SGHVS and CDR2 as FNYEAQ. Germline trimming cut 3 bases from V and 4 bases from J; bases unmatched to any gene: 11. This CDR3 is built from 17 residues. CDR3 region: CASSLGVGQGIGYGYTF. CDR3 DNA sequence: TGTGCCAGCAGCTTGGGGGTGGGACAGGGGATCGGCTATGGCTACACCTTC.

The chain has TRBV5-6 and TRBJ2-5; D is unclear. V was trimmed by 0 bases and J by 1 base, leaving 4 bases between them. The germline CDR1 and CDR2 sequences are SGHDT and YYEEEE. The CDR3 has 13 residues. Written as DNA, the CDR3 is TGTGCCAGCAGCTTGGTACTCCAAGAGACCCAGTACTTC. Protein sequence: CASSLVLQETQYF.

This sequence joins TRBV7-9 and TRBJ1-1; D is possibly TRBD1 (6 bases). The CDR3 sequence is 15 residues long. Germline V gene lookup returns CDR1 SEHNR and CDR2 FQNEAQ (reference sequence). Trimming cost V 1 base and J 6 bases, with 15 bases left between them. CDR3: CASSLGWGQGSEAFF. The DNA of the CDR3 is TGTGCCAGCAGCTTAGGTTGGGGTCAGGGGTCTGAAGCTTTCTTT.

The gene calls are TRBV5-6 and TRBJ2-7; 8 nucleotides align to TRBD1. This CDR3 spans 15 amino acids. Germline values: CDR1 SGHDT, CDR2 YYEEEE. J lost 1 base, V lost 4 bases, and 7 bases had no gene match. CDR3 residues: CASSPTGAPSYEQYF. In DNA, the CDR3 is TGTGCCAGCAGCCCGACAGGGGCCCCATCCTACGAGCAGTACTTC.

V usage is TRBV6-8 and J usage is TRBJ1-1, with D perhaps TRBD1 (6 bases). The V gene lost 10 bases and the J gene lost 4 bases, with 16 bases spanning the gap. The CDR3 loop spans 13 amino acids. Germline V gives CDR1 MNHGY, CDR2 SAAAGT. CDR3 sequence (DNA): TGTGCCAACGGGGGGGGCTCCCCCACTGAAGCTTTCTTT. It translates to CANGGGSPTEAFF.

The gene calls are TRBV11-3 and TRBJ2-7; 9 nucleotides line up with TRBD2. The CDR3 extends over 14 amino acids. The ends lost 5 bases at V and 7 bases at J; junction bases unmatched: 9. CDR1 SGHNT and CDR2 YENEEA come from the germline V gene. CDR3 region: CASSTYSGSGEQYF. CDR3 nucleotide sequence: TGTGCCAGCAGCACATATAGCGGGAGTGGAGAGCAGTACTTC.

The chain recombines TRBV6-1 with TRBJ2-7; maybe TRBD1 (6 bases). This CDR3 is built from 15 residues. Trimming shortened V by 2 bases and J by 2 bases, and 13 bases separated the two germline ends. The germline gives CDR1 MNHNS, CDR2 SASEGT. CDR3 sequence (DNA): TGTGCCAGCAGTGAATTCGGCAGGGGTCCCTACGAGCAGTACTTC. Translation: CASSEFGRGPYEQYF.

J is TRBJ1-4 and V is TRBV5-1, with a weak D call TRBD1 (6 bases). This CDR3 contains 14 residues. Trimming stripped 4 bases from V and 10 bases from J, with 17 bases between. Germline loops: CDR1 SGHRS, CDR2 YFSETQ. The CDR3 protein is CASSPSGGGGKLFF. The CDR3, as DNA: TGCGCCAGCAGCCCATCGGGGGGCGGTGGAAAACTGTTTTTT. The full variable domain, in which reference TRBV5-1 and TRBJ1-4 provide the parts outside the CDR3, is KAGVTQTPRYLIKTRGQQVTLSCSPISGHRSVSWYQQTPGQGLQFLFEYFSETQRNKGNFPGRFSGRQFSNSRSEMNVSTLELGDSALYLCASSPSGGGGKLFFGSGTQLSVL.

The genes are TRBV28 and TRBJ1-2; TRBD1 matches at 9 bases. Trimming removed 8 bases from V and 1 base from J; junction bases left unmatched: 8. Germline V gene sequence: CDR1 MDHEN, CDR2 SYDVKM. This CDR3 has 15 residues. The CDR3 nucleotides read TGTGCCAGCTCCTACAGGGGGCGCGGTAACTATGGCTACACCTTC. It encodes CASSYRGRGNYGYTF.

V is TRBV2 and J is TRBJ1-1; D is possibly TRBD1 (6 bases). Deletions cut 7 bases from V and 12 bases from J, with 15 bases between. The CDR3 extends over 11 amino acids. Germline CDR1 and CDR2: SNHLY and FYNNEI. CDR3 sequence (DNA): TGTGCCAGCAACCAACAGGGTACCCCTTTCTTT. This translates into CASNQQGTPFF.